The 22 T cell receptor beta chains below were found in one sample sequenced in a study of OX40 agonist ivuxolimab in advanced cancers. The assay was immunoSEQ multiplex PCR, and TCRdb's table has in-frame clones only and misses some. This table has roughly 34,000 clones, about 80% appearing once. The specimen comprised CD4+ or CD8+ T cells sorted from blood, sampled in a trial of the OX40 agonist ivuxolimab. Receptor source: an adult with an advanced solid tumor such as melanoma, head and neck, liver or kidney cancer.

The V and J genes are TRBV6-6 and TRBJ1-4, with a weak D call TRBD1 (6 bases). Germline lookup yields CDR1 MNHNY and CDR2 SVGAGI (reference sequence). With 5 bases removed from V and 4 bases from J, the gap between germline ends came to 17 bases. This CDR3 has 16 residues. CDR3 sequence reads: CASSRESGQLNEKLFF. The CDR3 DNA reads as TGTGCCAGCAGTCGCGAGTCCGGACAGCTTAATGAAAAACTGTTTTTT.

V and J are TRBV11-2 and TRBJ2-3, with 11 positions matching TRBD2. Per germline, CDR1 SGHAT and CDR2 FQNNGV. V lost 4 bases and J lost 3; bases outside the gene matches: 12. The CDR3 has 18 amino acids. The DNA for the CDR3 is TGTGCCAGCAGCTCCTTCCAGATAGCGGGAGGGCCAACAGATACGCAGTATTTT. Amino acid sequence: CASSSFQIAGGPTDTQYF.

The chain combines TRBV27 with TRBJ2-1; 12 bases are a match to TRBD2. Trimming cost V 1 base and J 6 bases; bases outside gene matches: 4. Germline V gene sequence: CDR1 MNHEY, CDR2 SMNVEV (reference sequence). CDR3 length: 16 residues. CDR3 sequence: CASSLFLAGGPNEQFF. CDR3 in DNA: TGTGCCAGCAGTTTATTTCTAGCGGGAGGGCCCAATGAGCAGTTCTTC.

The rearrangement joins TRBV6-1 to TRBJ1-2; D might be TRBD1 (6 bases). Trimming took off 6 bases at V and 1 base at J, with 15 bases between the two ends. The length of the CDR3 is 15 residues. The germline V gene has CDR1 MNHNS and CDR2 SASEGT. The CDR3 here is CASRETGGVNYGYTF. The CDR3 DNA sequence: TGTGCCAGCAGAGAGACAGGCGGAGTTAACTATGGCTACACCTTC.

This chain joins TRBV14 and TRBJ2-7; the D gene is possibly TRBD1 (5 bases). The V end lost 2 bases, the J end lost 4 bases, and 9 bases lay between the germline ends. CDR1 and CDR2 (germline): SGHDN, FVKESK. The CDR3 consists of 13 residues. The CDR3 nucleotides are TGTGCCAGCAGCCAACAGGGTGGGTACGAGCAGTACTTC. Translated, it gives CASSQQGGYEQYF.

V gene TRBV9 combines with J gene TRBJ1-5; a possible D gene is TRBD1 (5 bases). V shed 1 base and J shed 5 bases, with 10 bases lying between them. Germline values: CDR1 SGDLS, CDR2 YYNGEE. The CDR3 has 14 residues. The CDR3 loop is CASSVSGSYQPQHF. CDR3 coding DNA: TGTGCCAGCAGCGTATCAGGGTCTTATCAGCCCCAGCATTTT.

The rearrangement joins TRBV15 to TRBJ1-4; D possibly corresponds to TRBD1 (6 bases). Germline V CDR1 and CDR2: LNHNV, YYDKDF (reference sequence). This CDR3 comprises 16 residues. Trimming took off 0 bases at V and 8 bases at J, with 16 bases between the two ends. The CDR3 nucleotides read TGTGCCACCAGCAGAGAAATTGAACAGGGTCGCGAAAAACTGTTTTTT. Translated: CATSREIEQGREKLFF.

This clone was seen a handful of times. J is TRBJ1-5 and V is TRBV30, with TRBD1 as a possible D gene (6 bases). CDR1 GTSNPN and CDR2 SVGIG come from the germline V gene (reference sequence). The CDR3 has 14 amino acids. V gave up 3 bases and J gave up 2 bases, with 11 bases separating them. The CDR3 nucleotides are TGTGCCTGGAGCTCCGGGGGCCGCAATCAGCCCCAGCATTTT. Translated: CAWSSGGRNQPQHF.

This clone showed up just a few times. The genes are TRBV5-1 and TRBJ1-1; the D is unclear. V was cut by 0 bases and J by 1 base, with 4 bases left in between. This CDR3 spans 13 amino acids. CDR1 is SGHRS, CDR2 YFSETQ, per germline. This CDR3 reads CASSLVRNTEAFF. The CDR3 DNA reads TGCGCCAGCAGCTTGGTTAGGAACACTGAAGCTTTCTTT.

V usage is TRBV5-6 and J usage is TRBJ2-7; D might be TRBD1 (5 bases). The CDR3 is 12 amino acids. V gave up 5 bases and J gave up 6 bases, with 12 bases separating them. The germline CDR1 and CDR2 sequences are SGHDT and YYEEEE. CDR3 DNA sequence: TGTGCCAGCAGTCCCGGTAGGGGCGAGCAGTACTTC. Its protein product is CASSPGRGEQYF.

This clone was counted a single time. V and J are TRBV5-1 and TRBJ2-7; D tentatively reads TRBD1 or TRBD2 (6 bases each). V was shortened by 0 bases and J by 3 bases, with 10 bases between the two germline ends. The CDR3 covers 14 residues. The germline V gene encodes CDR1 SGHRS and CDR2 YFSETQ. In nucleotides, the CDR3 is TGCGCCAGCAGCTTGGTTCGGGGGCACTACGAGCAGTACTTC. Amino acids: CASSLVRGHYEQYF.

This sequence joins TRBV4-2 and TRBJ2-7, with D unresolved. The CDR3 has 16 residues. The germline V and J ends were trimmed by 4 bases and 2 bases, with 18 bases remaining between them. Germline CDR1 LGHNA, CDR2 YNFKEQ. CDR3 residues: CASSPEPPQQPYEQYF. The CDR3 DNA sequence: TGTGCCAGCAGCCCCGAGCCCCCTCAACAACCCTACGAGCAGTACTTC.

The chain is built from TRBV5-4 and TRBJ2-7, with 12 positions matching TRBD2. CDR3 length equals 13 residues. Germline assignment: CDR1 SGHNT and CDR2 YYREEE (reference sequence). V lost 4 bases, J lost 6 bases, and 2 bases stayed unmatched. CDR3 sequence: CASSAGLAGEQYF. CDR3 bases: TGTGCCAGCAGCGCGGGACTAGCGGGCGAGCAGTACTTC. Combining the CDR3 with reference TRBV5-4 and TRBJ2-7 gives the whole variable domain ETGVTQSPTHLIKTRGQQVTLRCSSQSGHNTVSWYQQALGQGPQFIFQYYREEENGRGNFPPRFSGLQFPNYSSELNVNALELDDSALYLCASSAGLAGEQYFGPGTRLTVT.

This chain links TRBV9 with TRBJ2-7; possibly TRBD1 or TRBD2 for D (5 bases each). Germline V gene lookup returns CDR1 SGDLS and CDR2 YYNGEE. V lost 4 bases and J lost 1, with 12 bases in between. This CDR3 region has 14 residues. The chain's CDR3 is CASSLGTASYEQYF. CDR3 coding DNA: TGTGCCAGCAGCTTAGGGACGGCTTCCTACGAGCAGTACTTC.

This rearrangement joins TRBV28 to TRBJ2-7, with D perhaps matching TRBD2 (6 bases). The CDR3 runs to 15 residues. Trimming removed 2 bases at V and 0 bases at J, with 11 bases between. CDR1 is MDHEN, CDR2 SYDVKM, per germline. The CDR3: CASSLERLDSYEQYF. CDR3 bases: TGTGCCAGCAGTTTAGAGAGACTAGACTCCTACGAGCAGTACTTC.

A single count supports this clone. The CDR3 sequence is CASRGGRKQFF. The CDR3 bases are TGTGCCAGCAGGGGGGGTAGGAAGCAGTTCTTC. The V call is TRBV27, the J call TRBJ2-1; a weak D match, TRBD2 (6 bases). The CDR3 is 11 residues long. Germline V gives CDR1 MNHEY, CDR2 SMNVEV (reference sequence). The ends were cut back, 6 bases at V and 11 bases at J, with 11 bases in the middle.

The gene calls are TRBV28 and TRBJ1-4, with D maybe TRBD1 (5 bases). The CDR3 has 17 amino acids. The V end was cut by 3 bases, the J end by 6 bases, with 20 bases between. In germline, CDR1 is MDHEN, CDR2 SYDVKM. CDR3 protein: CASSFNLDSARYEKLFF. CDR3 sequence (DNA): TGTGCCAGCAGTTTTAATCTCGACAGCGCCCGATATGAAAAACTGTTTTTT.

The chain couples TRBV29-1 to TRBJ2-2; a weak D match, TRBD2 (5 bases). V was cut by 4 bases and J by 1 base, with 7 bases left in between. The germline CDR1 and CDR2 sequences are SQVTM and ANQGSEA. The CDR3 has 13 amino acids. The CDR3 DNA is TGCAGCGTTGCGGGGTGGAACACCGGGGAGCTGTTTTTT. This encodes CSVAGWNTGELFF.

The gene calls are TRBV6-6 and TRBJ2-7, with 7 bases lining up with TRBD1. CDR1 MNHNY and CDR2 SVGAGI come from the germline V gene (reference sequence). This CDR3 comprises 13 residues. The V and J ends lost 6 bases and 5 bases, in that order; junction bases with no gene match: 7. The CDR3, as DNA: TGTGCCAGCAGATTGACAGGGATCAACGAGCAGTACTTC. As protein: CASRLTGINEQYF.

Only a few counts were recorded for this clone. The J gene is TRBJ1-2, the V gene TRBV7-8; no clear D gene. The V gene lost 3 bases and the J gene lost 2 bases, with 10 bases spanning the gap. This CDR3 contains 14 residues. Germline loops: CDR1 SGHVS, CDR2 FQNEAQ. CDR3 nucleotides: TGTGCCAGCAGCTTGGGAGACGCGAACTATGGCTACACCTTC. It codes for CASSLGDANYGYTF.

This clone has only a few counts. The chain is built from TRBV5-6 and TRBJ1-1; TRBD1 might be the D (6 bases). CDR1 SGHDT and CDR2 YYEEEE come from the germline V gene. V was cut by 4 bases and J by 8 bases, with 12 bases left in between. This CDR3 has 12 residues. For the CDR3, the DNA is TGTGCCAGCAGCAGAGGGACACCCGAAGCTTTCTTT. Translated, it gives CASSRGTPEAFF.

The chain combines TRBV5-6 with TRBJ2-7; no clear D. Per germline, CDR1 SGHDT and CDR2 YYEEEE. The V and J ends lost 0 bases and 2 bases respectively, with 15 bases between them. The CDR3 has 16 amino acids. CDR3 protein: CASSLVEHPFPYEQYF. DNA of the CDR3: TGTGCCAGCAGCTTGGTCGAACACCCGTTTCCCTACGAGCAGTACTTC.